This T cell receptor beta chain was retrieved from a study of blood T cell repertoires in COVID-19 (dated by TCRdb to the early 2020s). Study-wide context: Samples from collaborators originated in the United States, Italy and Spain and spanned both the acute and convalescent phases of COVID-19. The prospective study material was composed of cDNA or gDNA derived from T cells, B-cell-depleted T cells, or PBMCs. The dataset comprised deeply sampled blood TCRbeta repertoires from subjects exposed to, actively infected with, or recovered from COVID-19. A freely available public database, intended as a resource for researchers studying the immune response to SARS-CoV-2, is where the repertoires were released. Samples came from the ongoing ImmuneRACE study (first 160 participants) plus 1,254 subjects from 6 global collaborators. Nearly every sample came with metadata listing a de-identified subject ID, COVID-19 status, age in years and sex. Where HLA class I and class II types were available, the types were taken from metadata supplied by the sample provider, not from assay-based typing. What the work shows at the level of the full study, not this receptor alone: How much clinical and demographic metadata was included differed by source and by participant, and the metadata was provided uncurated.

The CDR3 has 17 amino acids, counting the end cysteine and phenylalanine. Only the CDR3 DNA stays, 51 bases, in frame from base 1. At the junction V is shortened by 7 bases and J by 1 base, with 23 bases in between. Reading the germline V gene gives CDR1 SGHAT and CDR2 FQNNGV. Each collaborating institution followed its own protocols to collect whole blood in K2EDTA tubes. For TCRbeta analysis, collaborators shipped samples as frozen whole blood, isolated PBMCs, or DNA extracted from either of those sample types. A note on this clone: There is no known antigen for this receptor. Qualities for individual bases were not recorded, and no much larger clone is one base off.

TCRbeta CDR3 regions were amplified from genomic DNA by means of the immunoSEQ Assay, a bias-controlled multiplex PCR. The authors processed their data as follows. Nucleated cell counts per sample were estimated from amplification of reference gene primers within the assay. Sequence reads were collapsed and filtered to measure the absolute abundance of every unique TCRbeta CDR3 rearrangement. For each sample, productive Simpson clonality was calculated by taking the square root of Simpson's diversity index across productive rearrangements. Not all clones reach the TCRdb copy of this immuneACCESS table, which keeps in-frame sequences only. Checked studies attribute under half of the gap to unresolved V genes and leave the rest unexplained. V, J and clone size are taken as reported in that table, and D and trimming were inferred from the DNA itself. Across this sample there are roughly 200,000 clones, with about 88% seen only once. The top ten constitute under 3% of the sample.

Sequenced sample: peripheral blood. The sequence was obtained from a young woman with active or convalescent COVID-19. The V and J genes are TRBV11-2 and TRBJ2-7; TRBD1 is a weak D gene call, 6 bases matching. Read as DNA, the sequence is TGTGCCAGCACCCCCGCTCGGGGCAGGGGCACTTCCTACGAGCAGTACTTC. Its translation reads: CASTPARGRGTSYEQYF.